This TCR beta chain comes out of a study of cytomegalovirus exposure and HLA in healthy donors. Study findings and constraints: Most sequenced TCRs were rare (though some public TCRs occurred in many donors). Subsequent analysis of the approximately 110 validation repertoires found a tendency for first-cohort TCR clusters to co-occur. Cytomegalovirus-associated status was assigned to about 150 TCR beta chains.

The assay was immunoSEQ multiplex PCR, and TCRdb's table has in-frame clones only and misses some. This sample carries approximately 150,000 clones, 75% to 95% of them seen once, and the ten largest clones take about 2.9%. CDR1 is LNHDA, CDR2 SQIVND, per germline (reference sequence). The CDR3 has 14 residues. Trimming cost V 4 bases and J 4 bases, with 13 bases left between them. The donors were in the approximately 120-subject validation cohort; that cohort was separate from the approximately 700-subject first cohort. A word on this clone: The antigen remains unidentified.

The chain links TRBV19 to TRBJ1-2, with D perhaps TRBD1 (5 bases). This TCR was recovered from a woman aged 18-35 years in good health and CMV-seropositive. Sequenced input: PBMCs. CDR3 nucleotide sequence: TGTGCCAGTAGTAGCAGGGATGTCAGCTATGGCTACACCTTC. Translating it yields CASSSRDVSYGYTF.